The 12 T cell receptor beta chains listed next were all sequenced from one sample in a study of TIL therapy for anti-PD-1-resistant metastatic lung cancer. The immunoSEQ assay was v3. The protocol was immunoSEQ multiplex PCR, while the TCRdb copy is restricted to in-frame clones and leaves out a portion. The data contain some 6,300 clones, around three fifths of them singletons. As for time point: pre-treatment sample, taken before nivolumab and TIL therapy. Tumor tissue came from excised metastases, mostly pleural nodules or supraclavicular lymph nodes. The material sequenced was tumor tissue, taken at baseline. These TCRs come from a person between 30 and 80 years old with non-small cell lung cancer.

The chain couples TRBV10-1 to TRBJ2-1; D is unclear. With 2 bases removed from V and 10 bases from J, the gap between germline ends came to 12 bases. CDR3 length equals 13 residues. Germline V CDR1 and CDR2: WNHNN, SYGVQD (reference sequence). CDR3 residues: CASSERIFGEQFF. In nucleotides, the CDR3 is TGCGCCAGCAGTGAGCGGATTTTTGGCGAGCAGTTCTTC.

V usage is TRBV7-9 and J usage is TRBJ2-1, with 8 positions matching TRBD2. Germline CDR1 reads SEHNR; CDR2 reads FQNEAQ (reference sequence). V was pared by 5 bases and J by 2 bases, with 5 bases of the junction left unmatched. This CDR3 is built from 15 residues. The CDR3 nucleotides read TGTGCCAGCAGCCCAACTAGCGGCGCCTACAATGAGCAGTTCTTC. Translating it yields CASSPTSGAYNEQFF.

This clone appeared a single time. The chain joins TRBV5-6 to TRBJ1-3; D is uncertain. CDR1 SGHDT and CDR2 YYEEEE come from the germline V gene. V lost 0 bases and J lost 7, with 5 bases in between. The CDR3 extends over 12 amino acids. This CDR3 reads CASSLGRNTIYF. In DNA, the CDR3 is TGTGCCAGCAGCTTGGGTAGGAACACCATATATTTT.

The chain recombines TRBV5-4 with TRBJ2-2; D is unclear. Trimming pared 0 bases from V and 5 bases from J, leaving 11 bases between. CDR1 is SGHNT and CDR2 is YYREEE in the germline V gene (reference sequence). The CDR3 spans 15 residues. The CDR3 sequence is CASSLGGIGTGELFF. In DNA form, the CDR3 reads TGTGCCAGCAGCTTGGGGGGAATCGGGACCGGGGAGCTGTTTTTT. Looking up the rest from reference TRBV5-4 and TRBJ2-2 gives the full variable domain: ETGVTQSPTHLIKTRGQQVTLRCSSQSGHNTVSWYQQALGQGPQFIFQYYREEENGRGNFPPRFSGLQFPNYSSELNVNALELDDSALYLCASSLGGIGTGELFFGEGSRLTVL.

This sequence joins TRBV5-1 and TRBJ1-2; no reliable D call. Trimming took off 5 bases at V and 4 bases at J, with 9 bases between the two ends. Germline lookup yields CDR1 SGHRS and CDR2 YFSETQ. This CDR3 comprises 12 residues. CDR3 sequence reads: CASRSDFYGYTF. CDR3 nucleotide sequence: TGCGCCAGCAGGTCAGATTTCTATGGCTACACCTTC.

The chain links TRBV7-2 to TRBJ2-7, with no clear D. Trimming left V 5 bases short and J 0 bases short, with 11 bases between. CDR1 is SGHTA and CDR2 is FQGNSA in the germline V gene. The CDR3 spans 14 residues. In nucleotides, the CDR3 is TGTGCCAGCAGCCACGGACCCGCCTCCTACGAGCAGTACTTC. Translating gives CASSHGPASYEQYF.

The J gene is TRBJ1-3, the V gene TRBV7-6, with no clear D. This CDR3 contains 16 residues. V was clipped by 1 base and J by 0 bases, with 10 bases between them. Germline CDR1 reads SGHVS; CDR2 reads FNYEAQ. In DNA, the CDR3 is TGTGCCAGCAGCTTAGTAGGAGCGCTCTCTGGAAACACCATATATTTT. Residues: CASSLVGALSGNTIYF.

V is TRBV7-2 and J is TRBJ1-2, with D tentatively TRBD1 (6 bases). Per germline, CDR1 SGHTA and CDR2 FQGNSA. The CDR3 extends over 15 amino acids. V lost 5 bases, J lost 4 bases, and 17 bases lay in between. CDR3 DNA sequence: TGTGCCAGCAGCCCCCAACAGGGACACCCCTATGGCTACACCTTC. Translation: CASSPQQGHPYGYTF.

This clone was counted a single time. The germline gene is not matched at one end of the junction; a read error may be the cause. This chain uses TRBV6-6 with TRBJ2-3; 7 nucleotides agree with TRBD1. Germline values: CDR1 MNHNY, CDR2 SVGAGI (reference sequence). The CDR3 contains 14 residues. The CDR3 coding sequence is TGTGCCAGCAGCCCCACACAACAACCGGGACAGTATCATTTT. Its translation is CASSPTQQPGQYHF.

A single count supports this clone. The chain uses TRBV7-9 and TRBJ2-3, with TRBD1 as a possible D gene (5 bases). This CDR3 has 15 residues. Trimming shortened V by 5 bases and J by 3 bases, and 15 bases separated the two germline ends. Germline values: CDR1 SEHNR, CDR2 FQNEAQ (reference sequence). The CDR3 nucleotides are TGTGCCAGCAGCCTTCCCGAGGCAGGGACAGATACGCAGTATTTT. Its protein product is CASSLPEAGTDTQYF.

This chain links TRBV6-5 with TRBJ1-2; D possibly corresponds to TRBD1 (6 bases). V was shortened by 6 bases and J by 3 bases, with 11 bases between the two germline ends. The CDR3 loop spans 13 amino acids. Germline CDR1 MNHEY, CDR2 SVGAGI. CDR3: CASRRGGDYGYTF. The DNA of the CDR3 is TGTGCCAGCAGGAGGGGGGGTGACTATGGCTACACCTTC.

J is TRBJ2-1 and V is TRBV24-1; 9 bases fit TRBD1. Germline CDR1 is KGHDR and CDR2 is SFDVKD. The CDR3 covers 15 residues. Germline trimming cut 2 bases from V and 8 bases from J; bases unmatched to any gene: 6. CDR3 nucleotide sequence: TGTGCCACCAGTGATTCAAGACAGGGGGGGGATGAGCAGTTCTTC. Translating it yields CATSDSRQGGDEQFF.